The next 5 T cell receptor beta chains were all read from a single sample in a study of T cell repertoires in cytomegalovirus infection. TCRdb redid the calling of the reads with MiXCR, one entry per CDR3 protein. This table has 650,000 to 900,000 distinct CDR3 sequences, 30% to 35% appearing once. Antigens of these TCRs are unknown. The material was cultured CD8+ T cells from PBMCs, obtained from culture after CMV antigen stimulation. These receptors were obtained from a human donor in good health (CMV status not recorded). Some clones in this sample may be carry-over from other donors' samples.

The chain couples TRBV5-1 to TRBJ2-3, with 7 bases that match TRBD2. CDR1 is SGHRS, CDR2 YFSETQ, per germline. The junction had 23 bases not matched to a gene; V was cut back by 0 bases and J by 7 bases. The CDR3 length is 20 residues. For the CDR3, the DNA is TGCGCCAGCAGCTTGGGGGCCCCCTCGGGGGGTGGGAAAGATTTTCATACGCAGTATTTT. It is translated as CASSLGAPSGGGKDFHTQYF.

V gene TRBV19 combines with J gene TRBJ2-1; 7 bases are shared with TRBD2. The germline gives CDR1 LNHDA, CDR2 SQIVND (reference sequence). V trimming: 4 bases; J trimming: 3 bases; junction bases outside the gene matches: 3. The CDR3 has 14 residues. In DNA, the CDR3 is TGTGCCAGTAGTAGACTAGCCGGCTACAATGAGCAGTTCTTC. This sequence encodes CASSRLAGYNEQFF. The variable domain in full, completed from reference TRBV19 and TRBJ2-1, reads DGGITQSPKYLFRKEGQNVTLSCEQNLNHDAMYWYRQDPGQGLRLIYYSQIVNDFQKGDIAEGYSVSREKKESFPLTVTSAQKNPTAFYLCASSRLAGYNEQFFGPGTRLTVL.

The genes are TRBV6-2 or TRBV6-3 and TRBJ1-1; perhaps TRBD1 as D (6 bases). The CDR3 totals 14 residues. CDR1 MNHEY and CDR2 SVGEGT come from the germline V gene. The V end lost 2 bases, the J end lost 4 bases, and 11 bases lay between the germline ends. The CDR3 loop reads CASSYEGGGTEAFF. The DNA of the CDR3 is TGTGCCAGCAGTTACGAGGGAGGGGGCACTGAAGCTTTCTTT.

This clonotype came up many times. The gene calls are TRBV6-1 and TRBJ1-5; 12 bases fit TRBD1. J gave up 5 bases and V 5 bases, and 4 bases lay outside the gene matches. Germline CDR1 is MNHNS and CDR2 is SASEGT. The CDR3 is 15 residues long. The CDR3 DNA is TGTGCCAGCAGTTGGGACAGGGGGCTGGATCAGCCCCAGCATTTT. Protein product: CASSWDRGLDQPQHF.

This clonotype was recorded a few times. CDR3 sequence: CASSFPLSGGVYNEQFF. CDR3 coding DNA: TGTGCCAGCAGTTTTCCGCTTAGCGGGGGGGTTTACAATGAGCAGTTCTTC. The J gene is TRBJ2-1, the V gene TRBV7-2; 11 nucleotides agree with TRBD2. The germline V gene has CDR1 SGHTA and CDR2 FQGNSA. V was pared by 6 bases and J by 4 bases, with 11 bases of the junction left unmatched. The CDR3 totals 17 residues.